The rows below give T cell receptor beta chains drawn from one sample of a study of T cell repertoires in cytomegalovirus infection. TCRdb passed the reads through MiXCR, listing each CDR3 protein once. The sample shows 150,000 or so distinct CDR3 sequences, 17% of them seen only once. Sequencing input: CD8+ T cells from PBMCs. The receptors here all came from a human donor in good health (CMV status not recorded). Some clones in this sample may be carry-over from other donors' samples. CDR3s include the opening cysteine and the closing phenylalanine or tryptophan. A D gene is named only where the DNA matches it firmly. Size tells how often a clone was seen (once, few, many) or the class of an expanded clone, and some rows leave it out.

clone_size: few; j_call: TRBJ2-2; d_call: TRBD2; v_call: TRBV4-3; cdr3_aa: CASSQDGGGAGTGELFF; cdr3_nt: TGCGCCAGCAGCCAAGACGGGGGAGGGGCAGGCACCGGGGAGCTGTTTTTT
clone_size: NA; j_call: TRBJ2-7; d_call: NA; v_call: TRBV30; cdr3_aa: CAWTKTTAQGYEQYF; cdr3_nt: TGTGCCTGGACCAAAACGACGGCCCAGGGGTACGAGCAGTACTTC
clone_size: few; j_call: TRBJ2-7; d_call: NA; v_call: TRBV5-1; cdr3_aa: CASSFSGESYEQYF; cdr3_nt: TGCGCCAGCAGCTTTTCGGGGGAATCCTACGAGCAGTACTTC
clone_size: NA; j_call: TRBJ2-1; d_call: TRBD1; v_call: TRBV4-3; cdr3_aa: CASSHDRGGYNEQFF; cdr3_nt: TGCGCCAGCAGCCACGACAGGGGTGGTTACAATGAGCAGTTCTTC
clone_size: NA; j_call: TRBJ2-5; d_call: NA; v_call: TRBV6-1; cdr3_aa: CASRYQETQYF; cdr3_nt: TGTGCCAGCAGGTATCAAGAGACCCAGTACTTC
clone_size: NA; j_call: TRBJ1-1; d_call: NA; v_call: TRBV7-9; cdr3_aa: CASRYYTEAFF; cdr3_nt: TGTGCCAGCAGATATTACACTGAAGCTTTCTTT
clone_size: few; j_call: TRBJ2-1; d_call: NA; v_call: TRBV7-3; cdr3_aa: CASSFLDSLEQFF; cdr3_nt: TGTGCCAGCAGCTTCCTAGACTCTCTTGAGCAGTTCTTC
clone_size: NA; j_call: TRBJ2-7; d_call: TRBD2; v_call: TRBV28; cdr3_aa: CASSLGGRLYEQYF; cdr3_nt: TGTGCCAGCAGTTTAGGCGGGAGGTTGTACGAGCAGTACTTC
clone_size: NA; j_call: TRBJ2-1; d_call: NA; v_call: TRBV29-1; cdr3_aa: CSVEESSYNEQFF; cdr3_nt: TGCAGCGTAGAAGAAAGCTCCTACAATGAGCAGTTCTTC
clone_size: few; j_call: TRBJ1-5; d_call: NA; v_call: TRBV7-9; cdr3_aa: CASSLNRDQPQHF; cdr3_nt: TGTGCCAGCAGCTTAAACAGGGATCAGCCCCAGCATTTT
clone_size: NA; j_call: TRBJ2-5; d_call: NA; v_call: TRBV10-3; cdr3_aa: CAISESPRETQYF; cdr3_nt: TGTGCCATCAGTGAGTCGCCTAGAGAGACCCAGTACTTC
clone_size: many; j_call: TRBJ1-1; d_call: TRBD1; v_call: TRBV7-3; cdr3_aa: CASSQDGRQGKTFF; cdr3_nt: TGTGCCAGCAGCCAGGACGGTAGACAGGGGAAAACTTTCTTT
clone_size: many; j_call: TRBJ2-7; d_call: NA; v_call: TRBV7-6; cdr3_aa: CASTNQPNFREQYF; cdr3_nt: TGTGCCAGCACCAACCAGCCCAACTTCCGCGAGCAGTACTTC
clone_size: NA; j_call: TRBJ1-1; d_call: NA; v_call: TRBV9; cdr3_aa: CASSSTDRLNTEAFF; cdr3_nt: TGTGCCAGCAGCTCAACTGACAGGTTGAACACTGAAGCTTTCTTT
clone_size: NA; j_call: TRBJ1-6; d_call: NA; v_call: TRBV11-2; cdr3_aa: CASSLVGADYNSPLHF; cdr3_nt: TGTGCCAGCAGCTTAGTAGGGGCGGACTATAATTCACCCCTCCACTTT
clone_size: few; j_call: TRBJ1-2; d_call: TRBD1; v_call: TRBV20-1; cdr3_aa: CSARDQGDYGYTF; cdr3_nt: TGCAGTGCTAGAGATCAGGGGGATTATGGCTACACCTTC
clone_size: NA; j_call: TRBJ2-1; d_call: NA; v_call: TRBV19; cdr3_aa: CASSPEGLNLPPNEQFF; cdr3_nt: TGTGCCAGTAGTCCAGAGGGGCTAAATCTACCACCCAATGAGCAGTTCTTC
clone_size: few; j_call: TRBJ2-1; d_call: TRBD1; v_call: TRBV10-3; cdr3_aa: CAISEGGQMIYNEQFF; cdr3_nt: TGTGCCATCAGTGAGGGGGGACAGATGATTTACAATGAGCAGTTCTTC
clone_size: NA; j_call: TRBJ2-1; d_call: NA; v_call: TRBV7-2; cdr3_aa: CASSPRTRLGVYNEQFF; cdr3_nt: TGTGCCAGCAGCCCCAGGACGCGACTGGGCGTTTACAATGAGCAGTTCTTC
clone_size: many; j_call: TRBJ1-2; d_call: TRBD1; v_call: TRBV6-2/TRBV6-3; cdr3_aa: CASSYSTLKDRGMNGYTF; cdr3_nt: TGTGCCAGCAGTTACTCCACCTTAAAGGACAGGGGTATGAATGGCTACACCTTC
clone_size: few; j_call: TRBJ2-7; d_call: NA; v_call: TRBV27; cdr3_aa: CASSLKDSSYEQYF; cdr3_nt: TGTGCCAGCAGTTTAAAAGACAGTAGCTACGAGCAGTACTTC
clone_size: few; j_call: TRBJ1-4; d_call: NA; v_call: TRBV7-9; cdr3_aa: CASSDTSGATNEKLFF; cdr3_nt: TGTGCCAGCAGCGACACTTCAGGGGCAACTAATGAAAAACTGTTTTTT
clone_size: NA; j_call: TRBJ2-5; d_call: TRBD1; v_call: TRBV20-1; cdr3_aa: CSAPTGQGRETQYF; cdr3_nt: TGCAGTGCTCCTACCGGACAGGGAAGGGAGACCCAGTACTTC
clone_size: NA; j_call: TRBJ1-1; d_call: NA; v_call: TRBV6-6; cdr3_aa: CASSGKNTEAFF; cdr3_nt: TGTGCCAGCAGTGGAAAGAACACTGAAGCTTTCTTT
clone_size: NA; j_call: TRBJ1-2; d_call: NA; v_call: TRBV7-8; cdr3_aa: CASSLDPLTYGYTF; cdr3_nt: TGTGCCAGCAGCTTAGATCCTTTAACGTATGGCTACACCTTC
clone_size: few; j_call: TRBJ1-2; d_call: NA; v_call: TRBV2; cdr3_aa: CASSEVQNYGYTF; cdr3_nt: TGTGCCAGCAGTGAAGTGCAGAACTATGGCTACACCTTC
clone_size: few; j_call: TRBJ2-2; d_call: TRBD1; v_call: TRBV11-3; cdr3_aa: CASSSNRGMGTGELFF; cdr3_nt: TGTGCCAGCAGTTCCAACAGGGGAATGGGCACCGGGGAGCTGTTTTTT
clone_size: few; j_call: TRBJ2-3; d_call: NA; v_call: TRBV7-2; cdr3_aa: CASSLVLAGLLDTQYF; cdr3_nt: TGTGCCAGCAGCTTAGTTTTGGCGGGCCTGCTGGATACGCAGTATTTT
clone_size: few; j_call: TRBJ2-7; d_call: TRBD1; v_call: TRBV12-3/TRBV12-4; cdr3_aa: CASRKTGWDYEQYF; cdr3_nt: TGTGCCAGCAGAAAGACAGGGTGGGACTACGAGCAGTACTTC
clone_size: few; j_call: TRBJ2-1; d_call: NA; v_call: TRBV6-2/TRBV6-3; cdr3_aa: CASSSDDHEQFF; cdr3_nt: TGTGCCAGCAGTTCCGACGACCATGAGCAGTTCTTC
clone_size: NA; j_call: TRBJ1-6; d_call: TRBD1; v_call: TRBV7-2; cdr3_aa: CASSLAGQAISPLHF; cdr3_nt: TGTGCCAGCAGCTTAGCGGGACAGGCAATTTCACCCCTCCACTTT
clone_size: many; j_call: TRBJ2-7; d_call: NA; v_call: TRBV7-2; cdr3_aa: CASSPYWGSPDEQYF; cdr3_nt: TGTGCCAGCAGCCCCTATTGGGGCAGCCCAGACGAGCAGTACTTC
clone_size: few; j_call: TRBJ2-3; d_call: TRBD1; v_call: TRBV19; cdr3_aa: CASSISTGADTQYF; cdr3_nt: TGTGCCAGTAGTATTTCGACAGGGGCAGATACGCAGTATTTT
clone_size: many; j_call: TRBJ2-2; d_call: NA; v_call: TRBV7-2; cdr3_aa: CASSSLREAYTGELFF; cdr3_nt: TGTGCCAGCAGCTCCTTGAGGGAGGCTTACACCGGGGAGCTGTTTTTT
clone_size: NA; j_call: TRBJ2-1; d_call: NA; v_call: TRBV7-2; cdr3_aa: CASSLAPLNPRKGNEQFF; cdr3_nt: TGTGCCAGCAGCTTAGCCCCCCTCAATCCGAGGAAAGGCAATGAGCAGTTCTTC
clone_size: few; j_call: TRBJ2-6; d_call: NA; v_call: TRBV29-1; cdr3_aa: CSVVVQGVSGANVLTF; cdr3_nt: TGCAGCGTTGTAGTTCAGGGCGTCTCTGGGGCCAACGTCCTGACTTTC
clone_size: NA; j_call: TRBJ1-1; d_call: NA; v_call: TRBV7-3; cdr3_aa: CASSSTVNTEAFF; cdr3_nt: TGTGCCAGCAGCTCGACAGTTAACACTGAAGCTTTCTTT
clone_size: NA; j_call: TRBJ2-1; d_call: NA; v_call: TRBV6-2/TRBV6-3; cdr3_aa: CASSSSSANEQFF; cdr3_nt: TGTGCCAGCAGCTCCTCTAGCGCCAATGAGCAGTTCTTC
clone_size: NA; j_call: TRBJ1-4; d_call: NA; v_call: TRBV12-3/TRBV12-4; cdr3_aa: CASSYSGSSEKLFF; cdr3_nt: TGTGCCAGCAGTTATTCAGGCAGTAGTGAAAAACTGTTTTTT
clone_size: NA; j_call: TRBJ2-6; d_call: TRBD1; v_call: TRBV5-1; cdr3_aa: CASSSRTGIHSGANVLTF; cdr3_nt: TGCGCCAGCAGCTCGCGGACAGGGATACACTCTGGGGCCAACGTCCTGACTTTC
clone_size: NA; j_call: TRBJ2-5; d_call: NA; v_call: TRBV6-1; cdr3_aa: CASRGIQETQYF; cdr3_nt: TGTGCCAGCAGGGGGATTCAAGAGACCCAGTACTTC